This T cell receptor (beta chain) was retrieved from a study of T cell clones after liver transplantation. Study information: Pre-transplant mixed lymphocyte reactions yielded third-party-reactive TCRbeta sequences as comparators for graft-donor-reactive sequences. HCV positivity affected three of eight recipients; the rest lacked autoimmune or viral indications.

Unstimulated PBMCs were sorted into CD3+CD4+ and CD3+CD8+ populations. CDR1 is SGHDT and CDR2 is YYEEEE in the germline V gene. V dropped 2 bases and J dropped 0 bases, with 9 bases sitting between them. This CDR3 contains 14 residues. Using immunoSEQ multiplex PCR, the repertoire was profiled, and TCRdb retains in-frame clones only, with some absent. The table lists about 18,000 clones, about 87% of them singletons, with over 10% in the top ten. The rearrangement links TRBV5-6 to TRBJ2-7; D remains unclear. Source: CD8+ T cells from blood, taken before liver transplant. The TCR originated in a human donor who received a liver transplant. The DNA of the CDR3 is TGTGCCAGCAGCTTTGTGGCTTCCTCCTACGAGCAGTACTTC. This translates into CASSFVASSYEQYF.